The T cell receptor (beta chain) under discussion was sequenced for a study of response to subunit inactivated influenza vaccine. Each CDR3 protein is one row after TCRdb ran MiXCR on the RT-PCR reads. The repertoire consists of more than 150,000 distinct CDR3 sequences, with around 9% occurring once and the leading ten covering about 11%. Germline loops: CDR1 SGHRS, CDR2 YFSETQ. V lost 4 bases and J 10 bases, leaving 11 bases between the germline ends. The CDR3 contains 11 residues. This clonotype was observed a handful of times. The source is a man aged 50-60 years who received an inactivated influenza vaccine. This rearrangement joins TRBV5-1 to TRBJ1-1; possibly TRBD1 for D (5 bases). This sample comprised non-naive T cells sorted from PBMCs, obtained on the day of vaccination. In DNA, the CDR3 is TGCGCCAGCAGCGGCGGGGGAGGAGCTTTCTTT. It codes for CASSGGGGAFF. The full variable domain, completed using reference TRBV5-1 and TRBJ1-1, is KAGVTQTPRYLIKTRGQQVTLSCSPISGHRSVSWYQQTPGQGLQFLFEYFSETQRNKGNFPGRFSGRQFSNSRSEMNVSTLELGDSALYLCASSGGGGAFFGQGTRLTVV.